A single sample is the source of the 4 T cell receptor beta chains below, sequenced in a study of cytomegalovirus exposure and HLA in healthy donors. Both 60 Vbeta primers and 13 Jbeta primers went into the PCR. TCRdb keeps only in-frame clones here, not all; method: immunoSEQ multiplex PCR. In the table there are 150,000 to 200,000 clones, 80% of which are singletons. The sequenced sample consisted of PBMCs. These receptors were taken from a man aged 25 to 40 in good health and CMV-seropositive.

CDR3 sequence (DNA): TGTGCCAGCAGCCCTACGCGGGGGCGCGAGAACGAGCAGTACTTC. Amino acids: CASSPTRGRENEQYF. This chain uses TRBV7-2 with TRBJ2-7; weak D call: TRBD2 (7 bases). The CDR3 extends over 15 amino acids. The germline V gene has CDR1 SGHTA and CDR2 FQGNSA. Trimming cost V 5 bases and J 5 bases, with 19 bases left between them. The whole variable domain, remainder taken from reference TRBV7-2 and TRBJ2-7, is GAGVSQSPSNKVTEKGKDVELRCDPISGHTALYWYRQSLGQGLEFLIYFQGNSAPDKSGLPSDRFSAERTGGSVSTLTIQRTQQEDSAVYLCASSPTRGRENEQYFGPGTRLTVT.

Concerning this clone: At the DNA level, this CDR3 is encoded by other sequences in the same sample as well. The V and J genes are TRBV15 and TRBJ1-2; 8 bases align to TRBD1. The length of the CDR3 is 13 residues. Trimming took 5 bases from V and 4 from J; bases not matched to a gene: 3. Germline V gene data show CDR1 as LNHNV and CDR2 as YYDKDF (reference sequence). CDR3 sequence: CATSEDRGYGYTF. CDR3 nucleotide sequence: TGTGCCACCAGCGAAGACAGGGGCTATGGCTACACCTTC.

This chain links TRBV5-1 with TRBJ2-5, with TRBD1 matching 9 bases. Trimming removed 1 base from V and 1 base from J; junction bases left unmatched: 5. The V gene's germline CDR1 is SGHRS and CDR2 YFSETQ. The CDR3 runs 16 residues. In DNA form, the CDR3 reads TGCGCCAGCAGCTTGACCGGGACAGGGTTCCAAGAGACCCAGTACTTC. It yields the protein CASSLTGTGFQETQYF.

CDR3 bases: TGTGCCAGCTCACCACCCCAGCGAGCGGGACTCCAAGAGACCCAGTACTTC. It specifies CASSPPQRAGLQETQYF. The chain recombines TRBV18 with TRBJ2-5, with 7 positions matching TRBD2. V trimming: 0 bases; J trimming: 1 base; junction bases outside the gene matches: 8. The CDR3 has 17 amino acids. CDR1 and CDR2 from the germline V gene are KGHSH and LQKENI.